This TCR beta chain was recovered during a study of cytomegalovirus exposure and HLA in healthy donors. Primers: 60 Vbeta forward and 13 Jbeta reverse. Sequencing was performed with immunoSEQ multiplex PCR; in TCRdb, only in-frame clones are kept and a portion is missing. The sample lists 150,000 to 200,000 clones, about three quarters occurring once. V was clipped by 6 bases and J by 5 bases; unmatched bases: 9. Germline V gene data show CDR1 as LNHDA and CDR2 as SQIVND (reference sequence). The CDR3 is made up of 15 amino acids. This clone has only a few counts. The antigen remains undetermined. General study results and limits: A later analysis by the authors found several of the most significant clusters apparently linked to common viral pathogens. Presence/absence results assume similar sequencing depth per donor, which may not hold. Researchers counted 150 to 200 TCR beta chains as cytomegalovirus-associated.

Material: PBMCs. The sequence came from a young man in good health and CMV-seropositive. The gene calls are TRBV19 and TRBJ2-7; TRBD2 matches 11 bases. CDR3 sequence: CASSLTSGSSHEQYF. DNA of the CDR3: TGTGCCAGTAGCCTCACTAGCGGGAGTTCCCACGAGCAGTACTTC.